This TCR beta chain was sequenced during a study of cytomegalovirus exposure and HLA in healthy donors. Study-level background: An early release of data contained roughly 86 million unique TCRs, which came from HLA-typed donors.

The primer mix had 60 Vbeta and 13 Jbeta primers. The repertoire was sequenced with immunoSEQ multiplex PCR; TCRdb's copy has only in-frame clones and lacks some. The sample totals 34,000 or so clones. The V end lost 3 bases, the J end lost 5 bases, and 13 bases lay between the germline ends. The germline V gene encodes CDR1 MDHEN and CDR2 SYDVKM. This CDR3 is 15 amino acids long. The V call is TRBV28, the J call TRBJ1-4; possible D gene TRBD1, 6 bases. Sample: PBMCs. The clonotype was recovered from a woman aged 40 to 55 in good health and CMV-seropositive. CDR3 residues: CASSLRGGLNEKLFF. The CDR3 region has the DNA TGTGCCAGCAGTTTGAGGGGGGGCTTGAATGAAAAACTGTTTTTT.